This T cell receptor beta chain originates from a study of sequential checkpoint blockade in melanoma. Stated treatment: randomized to nivolumab then ipilimumab (arm A) or the reverse (arm B). Germline V gene data show CDR1 as MNHEY and CDR2 as SMNVEV (reference sequence). This CDR3 has 15 residues. J lost 5 bases, V lost 8 bases, and 10 bases had no gene match. Clones were sequenced by immunoSEQ multiplex PCR, and TCRdb holds only the in-frame ones, with some missing. The data show about 22,000 clones, about two thirds seen once. The source material was CD8+ T cells sorted from blood (inferred from file names), sampled from a patient given nivolumab and ipilimumab in sequence. This sequence originates from a human donor with melanoma. This sequence joins TRBV27 and TRBJ2-4; 9 positions match TRBD1. For the CDR3, the DNA is TGTGCCAGCCACGGACAGGGGAACGGAGAAAACATTCAGTACTTC. Residues: CASHGQGNGENIQYF.